This T cell receptor (beta chain) is from a study of cytomegalovirus exposure and HLA in healthy donors. Germline values: CDR1 MGHRA, CDR2 YSYEKL. With V trimmed by 6 bases and J by 5 bases, 9 bases remained unmatched. This CDR3 spans 15 amino acids. Researchers ran the PCR with 60 Vbeta and 13 Jbeta primers. The table came from immunoSEQ multiplex PCR; TCRdb's copy has only in-frame clones and leaves some out. The data hold 98,000 or so clones, with roughly 80% observed a single time. The chain uses TRBV4-1 and TRBJ2-1, with 8 bases matching TRBD2. This TCR was sampled from a female donor in good health and CMV-seronegative. The specimen sequenced was PBMCs. The CDR3 DNA reads as TGCGCCAGCAGTCAGGCCGGACTAGCTAACAATGAGCAGTTCTTC. It specifies CASSQAGLANNEQFF.